Listed below are T cell receptor beta chains from one sample, sequenced in a study of PD-L1 blockade in urothelial cancer. Generated by immunoSEQ multiplex PCR, the TCRdb table keeps only in-frame clones and is missing some. Of over 15,000 clones detected, around 86% appear once; the ten largest clones hold approximately 1.8%. Source: PBMCs, taken around atezolizumab (anti-PD-L1) treatment. Receptor source: a man aged 50-60 years with urothelial cancer. The CDR3 runs from the conserved cysteine through the conserved F or W. The D gene is left open where the match is weak. Size values are once, few and many counts, or a class for expanded clones, and some rows have none.

V	D	J	size	DNA	CDR3
TRBV5-1	TRBD1	TRBJ1-2	-	TGCGCCAGCAGTCCTCGACAGGGGGCGCGCGGCTACACCTTC	CASSPRQGARGYTF
TRBV7-7	-	TRBJ2-3	-	TGTGCTAGCAGCTTAGGTAAACTTTCCACAGATACGCAGTATTTT	CASSLGKLSTDTQYF
TRBV7-8	TRBD2	TRBJ2-3	few	TGTGCCAGCAGCTTAGCATGGGGGCTAGCGGGTCTTAGCACAGATACGCAGTATTTT	CASSLAWGLAGLSTDTQYF
TRBV25-1	-	TRBJ1-5	few	TGTGCCAGCAGGGCTTCGGGAGGGAATCAGCCCCAGCATTTT	CASRASGGNQPQHF
TRBV2	-	TRBJ2-7	few	TGTGCCAGCAGTGAAAGGGGGTACGAGCAGTACTTC	CASSERGYEQYF
TRBV19	TRBD1	TRBJ2-1	-	TGTGCCAGTAGGATAACAGGGGGCGCTTTTTCCTACAATGAGCAGTTCTTC	CASRITGGAFSYNEQFF
TRBV27	TRBD2	TRBJ2-7	-	TGTGCCAGCAGTCCCGGCGGGAGTATACACGAGCAGTACTTC	CASSPGGSIHEQYF
TRBV6-6	TRBD1	TRBJ1-2	-	TGTGCCAGCAGTTACGACGACAGGGGTGATGGCTACACCTTC	CASSYDDRGDGYTF
TRBV6-4	-	TRBJ2-1	few	TGTGCCAGCAGTGACGAAGCGGGCCCCTACAATGAGCAGTTCTTC	CASSDEAGPYNEQFF
TRBV18	-	TRBJ2-2	-	TGTGCCAGCTCACCCCGGACAGACCCCACCGGGGAGCTGTTTTTT	CASSPRTDPTGELFF
TRBV4-1	-	TRBJ2-7	-	TGCGCCAGCAGCCATGGGGACTTCTACGAGCAGTACTTC	CASSHGDFYEQYF
TRBV5-1	TRBD1	TRBJ1-2	-	TGCGCCAGCAGCCCGCGGGGCGGGACAGGGGCGAACTATGGCTACACCTTC	CASSPRGGTGANYGYTF
TRBV4-1	-	TRBJ2-3	-	TGCGCCAGCAGCCCGACTAGTCCCTACACAGATACGCAGTATTTT	CASSPTSPYTDTQYF
TRBV5-1	TRBD1	TRBJ2-7	once	TGCGCCAGCAGCACCGGGACAGCGGACTCCTACGAGCAGTACTTC	CASSTGTADSYEQYF
TRBV6-6	TRBD1	TRBJ2-1	-	TGTGCCAGCAGGACAGGGACCTCCTACAATGAGCAGTTCTTC	CASRTGTSYNEQFF
TRBV18	-	TRBJ1-1	-	TGTGCCAGCTCACCACAGCGCATGAACACTGAAGCTTTCTTT	CASSPQRMNTEAFF
TRBV18	-	TRBJ1-1	-	TGTGCCAGCTCACCACAGGGAGCCCTGAACACTGAAGCTTTCTTT	CASSPQGALNTEAFF
TRBV9	TRBD1	TRBJ1-3	few	TGTGCCAGCAGCGTGGGACAGCTCTCTGGAAACACCATATATTTT	CASSVGQLSGNTIYF
TRBV28	-	TRBJ1-5	-	TGTGCCAGCAGTTGGGGAGGAGAGCAGCCCCAGCATTTT	CASSWGGEQPQHF
TRBV6-1	-	TRBJ1-2	-	TGTGCCAGCAGTGCGGTGGGGGCCCCCGGCTACACCTTC	CASSAVGAPGYTF
TRBV25-1	TRBD1	TRBJ2-2	-	TGTGCCAGCAGTGCCAGACAGGGGCTGAACACCGGGGAGCTGTTTTTT	CASSARQGLNTGELFF
TRBV2	-	TRBJ2-1	-	TGTGCCAGCAGGGGCGGGACGAACAATGAGCAGTTCTTC	CASRGGTNNEQFF
TRBV27	TRBD1	TRBJ1-4	-	TGTGCCAGCAGTTTATCGTGGGGGACAGGGCTTAATGAAAAACTGTTTTTT	CASSLSWGTGLNEKLFF
TRBV7-3	-	TRBJ2-1	once	TGTGCCAGCAGCTCCGGGAGCCCCTACAATGAGCAGTTCTTC	CASSSGSPYNEQFF
TRBV11-1	TRBD1	TRBJ2-5	-	TGTGCCAGCAGCTTACCCCCGGGACAGCAAGAGACCCAGTACTTC	CASSLPPGQQETQYF
TRBV7-2	TRBD1	TRBJ1-1	-	TGTGCCAGCAGCTATAGGGGCGGGACAGGGGGTGAAGCTTTCTTT	CASSYRGGTGGEAFF
TRBV11-3	-	TRBJ2-5	few	TGTGCCAGCAGCTACAGGGTGACGGAGACCCAGTACTTC	CASSYRVTETQYF
TRBV5-1	-	TRBJ2-3	once	TGCGCCAGCAGCTTGGATACGGTCACAGATACGCAGTATTTT	CASSLDTVTDTQYF
TRBV6-1	-	TRBJ1-1	-	TGTGCCAGCAGTGATGTAGGGACACCCAACACTGAAGCTTTCTTT	CASSDVGTPNTEAFF
TRBV10-3	TRBD2	TRBJ2-5	-	TGTGCCATACAAAGTAGCGGGGGGGGCGGAGAGACCCAGTACTTC	CAIQSSGGGGETQYF
TRBV9	-	TRBJ1-1	medium-sized	TGTGCCAGCAGCTTCCTGACAGGCCAGAACACTGAAGCTTTCTTT	CASSFLTGQNTEAFF
TRBV28	TRBD1	TRBJ2-5	-	TGTGCCAGCAGTTTAAGGGGACAGGGACAAGAGACCCAGTACTTC	CASSLRGQGQETQYF
TRBV4-1	-	TRBJ2-1	-	TGCGCCAGCAGCCAAGTTGGCAGAGGTGCCTACAATGAGCAGTTCTTC	CASSQVGRGAYNEQFF
TRBV5-1	-	TRBJ2-1	-	TGCGCCAGCAGCTTGGTTCGATTTGGCCACAATGAGCAGTTCTTC	CASSLVRFGHNEQFF
TRBV28	TRBD1	TRBJ1-2	-	TGTGCCAGCAGTTACGGACAGGGTTATGGCTACACCTTC	CASSYGQGYGYTF
TRBV13	-	TRBJ1-1	-	TGTGCCAGCACCGCTGAGGGCACTGAAGCTTTCTTT	CASTAEGTEAFF
TRBV2	-	TRBJ1-2	-	TGTGCCAGCAGACAGGGTTCAGGCTATGGCTACACCTTC	CASRQGSGYGYTF
TRBV28	-	TRBJ1-5	-	TGTGCCGTGCGTCCGGGTAGCAATCAGCCCCAGCATTTT	CAVRPGSNQPQHF
TRBV4-1	-	TRBJ1-1	-	TGCGCCAGCAGCCAAGGCACAGGCGGGAACACTGAAGCTTTCTTT	CASSQGTGGNTEAFF
TRBV9	-	TRBJ1-1	few	TGTGCCAGCAGCGCCCCCCAGGGGAGGGTCGATTACGCTGAAGCTTTCTTT	CASSAPQGRVDYAEAFF
TRBV15	TRBD1	TRBJ2-5	-	TGTGCCACCAGCAGATATGCGCCACAGGGGGGTCAAGAGACCCAGTACTTC	CATSRYAPQGGQETQYF